Listed below are T cell receptor beta chains from one sample, sequenced in a study of regulatory T cells in long-lasting Graves disease. TCRdb called the multiplex PCR reads again in MiXCR, with one record for every CDR3 protein. The sample includes about 200,000 distinct CDR3 sequences, around 17% of them seen just once. The specimen comprised peripheral blood mononuclear cells (PBMCs), sampled at new diagnosis, from a patient treated with antithyroid drugs. These receptors came from a female donor with Graves disease. Both conserved end residues are part of each CDR3. Each record gives: V gene, clone size, J gene, D gene, CDR3 DNA, CDR3 protein. D genes are given only for firm matches. Size is stated for part of the rows, as once, few or many counts, or as a class when the clone is expanded.

v_gene: TRBV5-1; abundance: few; j_gene: TRBJ2-1; d_gene: NA; CDR3nt: TGCGCCAGCAGCCAAATAAGTGGGAGCCAGTACAATGAGCAGTTCTTC; CDR3aa: CASSQISGSQYNEQFF
v_gene: TRBV5-1; abundance: many; j_gene: TRBJ1-1; d_gene: NA; CDR3nt: TGCGCCAGCAGCCCCGCCCGGGGGTCAGAAGCTTTCTTT; CDR3aa: CASSPARGSEAFF
v_gene: TRBV7-2; abundance: many; j_gene: TRBJ2-7; d_gene: TRBD2; CDR3nt: TGTGCCAGCAGCTTCGGGGCTAGCGGGGTCTCCTACGAGCAGTACTTC; CDR3aa: CASSFGASGVSYEQYF
v_gene: TRBV19; abundance: many; j_gene: TRBJ2-1; d_gene: TRBD1; CDR3nt: TGTGCCAGTAGTCCGGACCGGACAGGAGGCAATGAGCAGTTCTTC; CDR3aa: CASSPDRTGGNEQFF
v_gene: TRBV9; abundance: many; j_gene: TRBJ1-1; d_gene: NA; CDR3nt: TGTGCCAGCAGCAGGGGGGGGGTGGACACTGAAGCTTTCTTT; CDR3aa: CASSRGGVDTEAFF
v_gene: TRBV5-6; abundance: many; j_gene: TRBJ2-5; d_gene: NA; CDR3nt: TGTGCCAGCAGCGGGGGGACGAAAGAGACCCAGTACTTC; CDR3aa: CASSGGTKETQYF
v_gene: TRBV20-1; abundance: many; j_gene: TRBJ1-2; d_gene: NA; CDR3nt: TGCAGTGCTAGGGATACCGGGACGGTGAACTATGGCTACACCTTC; CDR3aa: CSARDTGTVNYGYTF
v_gene: TRBV2; abundance: NA; j_gene: TRBJ2-3; d_gene: TRBD1; CDR3nt: TGTGCCAGCAGCCTGACAGGGGCGCAGTATTTT; CDR3aa: CASSLTGAQYF
v_gene: TRBV3-1; abundance: many; j_gene: TRBJ2-7; d_gene: NA; CDR3nt: TGTGCCAGCAGCCATCCTCGAGGGGGAGGGGTCTACGAGCAGTACTTC; CDR3aa: CASSHPRGGGVYEQYF
v_gene: TRBV12-3/TRBV12-4; abundance: many; j_gene: TRBJ2-3; d_gene: NA; CDR3nt: TGTGCCAGCAGTTTCGATACGCAGTATTTT; CDR3aa: CASSFDTQYF
v_gene: TRBV2; abundance: many; j_gene: TRBJ2-1; d_gene: NA; CDR3nt: TGTGCCAGCAGTGCCGTTAGCAATGAGCAGTTCTTC; CDR3aa: CASSAVSNEQFF
v_gene: TRBV15; abundance: many; j_gene: TRBJ2-7; d_gene: NA; CDR3nt: TGTGCCACCAGCAGAGAGGCCCAAAGTGGATACGAGCAGTACTTC; CDR3aa: CATSREAQSGYEQYF
v_gene: TRBV5-1; abundance: few; j_gene: TRBJ1-4; d_gene: NA; CDR3nt: TGCGCCAGCAGCTCCCAGGGATCTCTGGATGAAAAACTGTTTTTT; CDR3aa: CASSSQGSLDEKLFF
v_gene: TRBV7-8; abundance: many; j_gene: TRBJ1-2; d_gene: NA; CDR3nt: TGTGCCAGCAGCTTAGAGGAGGCCGACTATGGCTACACCTTC; CDR3aa: CASSLEEADYGYTF
v_gene: TRBV7-3; abundance: NA; j_gene: TRBJ2-3; d_gene: NA; CDR3nt: TGTGCCAGCAGCTTAAACAGCCACTCCGATACGCAGTATTTT; CDR3aa: CASSLNSHSDTQYF
v_gene: TRBV28; abundance: many; j_gene: TRBJ1-1; d_gene: NA; CDR3nt: TGTGCCAGCAATCTACGGACGGGTGAAGACACTGAAGCTTTCTTT; CDR3aa: CASNLRTGEDTEAFF
v_gene: TRBV12-3/TRBV12-4; abundance: NA; j_gene: TRBJ1-5; d_gene: NA; CDR3nt: TGTGCCAGCAGTTTGATAGGGGAAAGCAATCAGCCCCAGCATTTT; CDR3aa: CASSLIGESNQPQHF
v_gene: TRBV30; abundance: many; j_gene: TRBJ1-1; d_gene: NA; CDR3nt: TGTGCCTGGAGTCTTCGTGGAGGGAATTCGGAAGCTTTCTTT; CDR3aa: CAWSLRGGNSEAFF
v_gene: TRBV6-2/TRBV6-3; abundance: many; j_gene: TRBJ2-6; d_gene: NA; CDR3nt: TGTGCCAGTACCGGAACCCTCCGTGACGTCCTGACTTTC; CDR3aa: CASTGTLRDVLTF
v_gene: TRBV28; abundance: many; j_gene: TRBJ1-2; d_gene: NA; CDR3nt: TGTGCCAGCAGCCAGAATTACAGGGTACGGTATTCAGACTATGGCTACACCTTC; CDR3aa: CASSQNYRVRYSDYGYTF
v_gene: TRBV4-1; abundance: NA; j_gene: TRBJ1-2; d_gene: NA; CDR3nt: TGCGCCAGCAGCCAAGAGGTCGGACAGTCTTATGGCTACACCTTC; CDR3aa: CASSQEVGQSYGYTF
v_gene: TRBV30; abundance: NA; j_gene: TRBJ2-7; d_gene: TRBD2; CDR3nt: TGTGCCTGGAGTTACGGGAGGGCCGGGTACGAGCAGTACTTC; CDR3aa: CAWSYGRAGYEQYF
v_gene: TRBV29-1; abundance: many; j_gene: TRBJ1-1; d_gene: NA; CDR3nt: TGCAGCGTTGATTTGGGCAGGGGCACTGAAGCTTTCTTT; CDR3aa: CSVDLGRGTEAFF
v_gene: TRBV7-9; abundance: many; j_gene: TRBJ1-4; d_gene: NA; CDR3nt: TGTGCCAGCAGCTTAGTAACAGCAACTAATGAAAAACTGTTTTTT; CDR3aa: CASSLVTATNEKLFF
v_gene: TRBV12-3/TRBV12-4; abundance: many; j_gene: TRBJ2-3; d_gene: TRBD2; CDR3nt: TGTGCCAGCACCCGGACTAGCGGGAGCACAGATACGCAGTATTTT; CDR3aa: CASTRTSGSTDTQYF
v_gene: TRBV14; abundance: many; j_gene: TRBJ2-5; d_gene: NA; CDR3nt: TGTGCCAGCAGCCAGGATCTGGAAGAGACCCAGTACTTC; CDR3aa: CASSQDLEETQYF
v_gene: TRBV27; abundance: many; j_gene: TRBJ2-1; d_gene: NA; CDR3nt: TGTGCCAGCAGTTTATACGGGACTTACAATGAGCAGTTCTTC; CDR3aa: CASSLYGTYNEQFF
v_gene: TRBV18; abundance: many; j_gene: TRBJ2-1; d_gene: NA; CDR3nt: TGTGCCAGCTCACCACTGGGAGTCTACAATGAGCAGTTCTTC; CDR3aa: CASSPLGVYNEQFF
v_gene: TRBV20-1; abundance: NA; j_gene: TRBJ2-7; d_gene: TRBD2; CDR3nt: TGCAGTGCTAGGAGGGTGGCGGGGGTCGACGAGCAGTACTTC; CDR3aa: CSARRVAGVDEQYF
v_gene: TRBV11-2; abundance: many; j_gene: TRBJ1-2; d_gene: NA; CDR3nt: TGTGCCAGCAGCTTCTCCAGTGGACTCGATGGCTACACCTTC; CDR3aa: CASSFSSGLDGYTF
v_gene: TRBV9; abundance: NA; j_gene: TRBJ1-1; d_gene: TRBD1; CDR3nt: TGCGCCAGCAGCCGACAGGGGACTGAAGCTTTCTTT; CDR3aa: CASSRQGTEAFF
v_gene: TRBV7-2; abundance: many; j_gene: TRBJ2-3; d_gene: NA; CDR3nt: TGTGCCAGCAGCTTAACAAGAAGCACAGATACGCAGTATTTT; CDR3aa: CASSLTRSTDTQYF
v_gene: TRBV11-2; abundance: NA; j_gene: TRBJ1-2; d_gene: NA; CDR3nt: TGTGCCAGCAGCTTCTTAGGCAGGGCGAGTGGCTACACCTTC; CDR3aa: CASSFLGRASGYTF
v_gene: TRBV11-2; abundance: many; j_gene: TRBJ2-5; d_gene: TRBD1; CDR3nt: TGTGCCAGCAGCTTAGACAGGGGGCGAGAGACCCAGTACTTC; CDR3aa: CASSLDRGRETQYF
v_gene: TRBV7-2; abundance: NA; j_gene: TRBJ1-6; d_gene: TRBD1; CDR3nt: TGTGCCAGCAGCTTACAGGGGGCTAATTCACCCCTCCACTTT; CDR3aa: CASSLQGANSPLHF
v_gene: TRBV20-1; abundance: NA; j_gene: TRBJ2-7; d_gene: TRBD2; CDR3nt: TGCAGTGCTGCCCCGACTAGCGGGAGGGCCGGGTACGAGCAGTACTTC; CDR3aa: CSAAPTSGRAGYEQYF
v_gene: TRBV6-1; abundance: many; j_gene: TRBJ1-4; d_gene: NA; CDR3nt: TGTGCCAGTAACTATGGGGGCATAATCTATGAAAAACTGTTTTTT; CDR3aa: CASNYGGIIYEKLFF
v_gene: TRBV29-1; abundance: many; j_gene: TRBJ2-3; d_gene: NA; CDR3nt: TGCAGCGTCAGACAGTCTGCTAGCACAGATACGCAGTATTTT; CDR3aa: CSVRQSASTDTQYF
v_gene: TRBV6-1; abundance: few; j_gene: TRBJ1-2; d_gene: NA; CDR3nt: TGTGCCAGCAGCGGCCGGGGAACAGGCAGCCTCGGGTATGGCTACACCTTC; CDR3aa: CASSGRGTGSLGYGYTF
v_gene: TRBV20-1; abundance: many; j_gene: TRBJ2-2; d_gene: TRBD2; CDR3nt: TGCAGTGCTAGTAGCGGGAGTAGTACCGGGGAGCTGTTTTTT; CDR3aa: CSASSGSSTGELFF
v_gene: TRBV20-1; abundance: many; j_gene: TRBJ1-2; d_gene: NA; CDR3nt: TGCAGTGCCTTACCGACAGTGGGCCATGGAGGCTACACCTTC; CDR3aa: CSALPTVGHGGYTF
v_gene: TRBV4-1; abundance: few; j_gene: TRBJ2-5; d_gene: NA; CDR3nt: TGCGCCAGCAGCCAAGGATATGGGGGGATGGAGACCCAGTACTTC; CDR3aa: CASSQGYGGMETQYF
v_gene: TRBV19; abundance: many; j_gene: TRBJ2-2; d_gene: NA; CDR3nt: TGTGCCAGTAGTATAGTCCACGCCCTGAACACCGGGGAGCTGTTTTTT; CDR3aa: CASSIVHALNTGELFF